This TCR beta chain was profiled in a study of blood T cell repertoires in COVID-19. Overall study context: Acute-phase and convalescent COVID-19 samples originated in the United States, Italy and Spain. In each case, the material was cDNA or gDNA derived from T cells, B-cell-depleted T cells, or PBMCs.

V trimming: 5 bases; J trimming: 0 bases; junction bases outside the gene matches: 7. There are 16 residues in the CDR3. The V gene's germline CDR1 is SGHRS and CDR2 YFSETQ. As processed by the authors: Researchers report that nucleated cell counts were estimated from reference gene primer amplification. Clones were read by immunoSEQ multiplex PCR, and TCRdb kept only the in-frame ones, dropping some. The D gene and trimming were derived from the DNA, and the V and J assignments and clone size from that table. This sample has roughly 76,000 clones, with roughly nine tenths found just once. Source material: peripheral blood. The origin of this receptor is a man aged 50-60 years with acute or convalescent COVID-19. This sequence joins TRBV5-1 and TRBJ1-1; 10 bases fit TRBD1. CDR3 residues: CASSRRDRGLNTEAFF. In DNA form, the CDR3 reads TGCGCCAGCAGTCGGAGGGACAGGGGTTTGAACACTGAAGCTTTCTTT. Full variable domain (outside the CDR3, taken from reference TRBV5-1 and TRBJ1-1): KAGVTQTPRYLIKTRGQQVTLSCSPISGHRSVSWYQQTPGQGLQFLFEYFSETQRNKGNFPGRFSGRQFSNSRSEMNVSTLELGDSALYLCASSRRDRGLNTEAFFGQGTRLTVV.